This T cell receptor (beta chain) was obtained from a study of siplizumab effects on memory and regulatory T cells. TCRdb keeps only in-frame clones here, not all; method: immunoSEQ multiplex PCR. Seen here are approximately 94,000 clones, more than 90% observed once, and the top ten hold roughly 0.15%. Findings and limits, study-wide: Alloreactive sequences that could be traced to unstimulated CD4+ memory cells showed a significant reduction under siplizumab. Versus approximately 27% in controls, the mappable alloreactive CD4+ clones averaged about 63% Treg-derived with siplizumab. Suppressive activity of Tregs proliferating in siplizumab cultures remained unconfirmed.

In its sample, this clone was seen once. The antigen is not known. Trimming took off 6 bases at V and 1 base at J, with 9 bases between the two ends. CDR3 size: 13 residues. CDR1 and CDR2 from the germline V gene are MNHEY and SVGAGI. The sample was CD4+ T cells sorted from blood. The receptor comes from a human donor in good health. V is TRBV6-5 and J is TRBJ1-1; a possible D gene is TRBD1 (5 bases). The CDR3 sequence is CASRTGTNTEAFF. The CDR3 DNA reads TGTGCCAGCAGAACGGGGACGAACACTGAAGCTTTCTTT.